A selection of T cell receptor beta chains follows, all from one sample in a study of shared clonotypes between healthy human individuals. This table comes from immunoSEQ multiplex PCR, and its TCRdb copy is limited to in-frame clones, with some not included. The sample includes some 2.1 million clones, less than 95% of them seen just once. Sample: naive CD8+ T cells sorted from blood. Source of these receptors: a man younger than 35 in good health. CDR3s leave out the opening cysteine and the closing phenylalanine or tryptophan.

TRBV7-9,ASSLGAGGIYNEQF
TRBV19,ASSMGGNHEQY
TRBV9,ASSASTLNTEAF
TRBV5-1,ASSRGGSPDTQY
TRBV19,ASSTMDRAGEQY
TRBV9,ASSQPGIGTEAF
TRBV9,ASSVDGTANYGYT
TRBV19,ASGDRGNEQY
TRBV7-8,ASSTRVAGVTGELF
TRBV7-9,ASSFDPRDFDGELF
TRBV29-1,SVGARAASTDTQY
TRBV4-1,ASSQEEGGSTDTQY
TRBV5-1,ASSSSSGVGDTQY
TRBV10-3,ATEIAGGDVRNEQF
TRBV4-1,ASSQGARDKETQY
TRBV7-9,ASSLSLAGGYEQY
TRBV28,ASSLFTSGKRQETQY
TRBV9,ASSKGGLAEKLF
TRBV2,ASRDSWNSPLH
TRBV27,ASSLSIASEAYEQY
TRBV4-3,ASSQEAQPGGVYGYT
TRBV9,ASSVATGGLYGYT
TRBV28,ASSKIFGSTEAF
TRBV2,VSTGVLTYEQY
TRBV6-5,ASSYSWGEEYNEQF
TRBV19,ASSTPQPPRTGELF
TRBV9,ASSASGTREYNEQF
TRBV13,ASSLGPGVYNEQF
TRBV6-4,ASSDPRTENTEAF
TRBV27,ASSSRQGDTGELF
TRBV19,ASSIVAGNEQF
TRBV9,ASSVVAGSTDTQY
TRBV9,ASSVDPGNQPQH
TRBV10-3,AISEGRTSYEQY
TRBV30,AWRGTSFGTDTQY
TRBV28,ASRTSGDRGNSPLH
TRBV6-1,ASSEGGSSFSYSNQPQH
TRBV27,ASSSDSLVGSPLH
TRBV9,ASSEEGQSSYEQY
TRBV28,ASSGYGGQAYAGELF